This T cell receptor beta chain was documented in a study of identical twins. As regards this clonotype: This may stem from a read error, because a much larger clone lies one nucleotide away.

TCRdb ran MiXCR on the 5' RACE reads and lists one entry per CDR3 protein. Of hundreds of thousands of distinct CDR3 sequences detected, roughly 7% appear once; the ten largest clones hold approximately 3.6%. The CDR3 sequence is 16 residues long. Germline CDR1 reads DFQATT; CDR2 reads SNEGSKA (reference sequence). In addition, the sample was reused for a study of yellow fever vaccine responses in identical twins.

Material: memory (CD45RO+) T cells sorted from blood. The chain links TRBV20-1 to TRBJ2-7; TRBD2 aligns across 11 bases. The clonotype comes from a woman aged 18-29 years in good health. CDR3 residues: CCARVLLAGGSYEQYF. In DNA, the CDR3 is TGCTGTGCTAGAGTCCTCCTAGCGGGAGGTTCCTACGAGCAGTACTTC.